Presented here are 6 T cell receptor beta chains from one specimen sequenced in a study of beta chain features in type 1 diabetes. As every portion of the isolated RNA was reverse transcribed, the sequencing read expressed TCRB transcripts. The assay was immunoSEQ multiplex PCR, and TCRdb's table has in-frame clones only and misses some. The sample lists around 340,000 clones; around 19% were seen once. The specimen was naive CD4+ T cells from blood. Receptors were obtained from a woman under 30 in good health.

The gene calls are TRBV10-2 and TRBJ2-3; 10 bases are shared with TRBD2. The CDR3 loop spans 14 amino acids. V lost 7 bases and J lost 10; bases outside the gene matches: 11. Germline V gene data show CDR1 as WSHSY and CDR2 as SAAADI. The CDR3 spells CASTPTGTSVSQYF. CDR3 nucleotide sequence: TGCGCCAGCACCCCCACCGGGACTAGCGTCTCGCAGTATTTT.

This clone appeared a few times. The chain has TRBV4-3 and TRBJ1-5; unclear D gene. The CDR3 covers 15 residues. V lost 0 bases, J lost 1 base, and 7 bases lay in between. Germline CDR1 reads LGHNA; CDR2 reads YSLEER. The CDR3 region is CASSQDVSSNQPQHF. The CDR3 nucleotides are TGCGCCAGCAGCCAAGATGTTAGCAGCAATCAGCCCCAGCATTTT.

V gene TRBV9 combines with J gene TRBJ2-5, with D tentatively TRBD1 (5 bases). CDR3 length equals 13 residues. V was shortened by 3 bases and J by 2 bases, with 8 bases between the two germline ends. The germline V gene encodes CDR1 SGDLS and CDR2 YYNGEE. Here the CDR3 DNA reads TGTGCCAGCAGCGCGGCAGGGCAAGAGACCCAGTACTTC. Amino acids: CASSAAGQETQYF.

V gene TRBV5-1 combines with J gene TRBJ1-2; TRBD1 might be the D (5 bases). Trimming took off 0 bases at V and 2 bases at J, with 11 bases between the two ends. CDR3 size: 15 residues. Germline CDR1 reads SGHRS; CDR2 reads YFSETQ. CDR3 DNA: TGCGCCAGCAGCTTGGGCGAACAGGTGAACTATGGCTACACCTTC. This gives the protein CASSLGEQVNYGYTF.

This clone was found a few times. This rearrangement joins TRBV19 to TRBJ1-1; TRBD1 is a possible D gene (5 bases). The CDR3 is 14 residues long. V lost 2 bases, J lost 5 bases, and 12 bases lay in between. The germline gives CDR1 LNHDA, CDR2 SQIVND (reference sequence). The CDR3 nucleotides read TGTGCCAGTAGTATACCGTCAGGGAAGACTGAAGCTTTCTTT. It codes for CASSIPSGKTEAFF.

This clone has just a few counts. V usage is TRBV30 and J usage is TRBJ1-5; tentative D call: TRBD1 (5 bases). The CDR3 runs to 13 residues. V was trimmed by 5 bases and J by 4 bases, leaving 12 bases between them. Germline V gives CDR1 GTSNPN, CDR2 SVGIG (reference sequence). CDR3: CAWGTRGNQPQHF. CDR3 DNA: TGTGCCTGGGGGACTAGGGGTAATCAGCCCCAGCATTTT.